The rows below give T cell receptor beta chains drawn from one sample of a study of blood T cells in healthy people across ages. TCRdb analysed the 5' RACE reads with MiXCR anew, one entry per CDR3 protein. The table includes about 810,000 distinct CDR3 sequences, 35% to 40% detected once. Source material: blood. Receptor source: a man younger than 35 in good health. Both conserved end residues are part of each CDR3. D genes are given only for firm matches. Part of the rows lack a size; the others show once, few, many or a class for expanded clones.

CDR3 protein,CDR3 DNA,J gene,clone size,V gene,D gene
CATSRSADNTEAFF,TGTGCCACCAGCAGGTCGGCAGACAACACTGAAGCTTTCTTT,TRBJ1-1,NA,TRBV15,NA
CASSGFSSGWPSQETQYF,TGTGCCAGCAGCGGGTTTTCTAGCGGCTGGCCTTCCCAAGAGACCCAGTACTTC,TRBJ2-5,few,TRBV12-3/TRBV12-4,TRBD2
CAISENGEGRTEAFF,TGTGCCATCAGTGAGAATGGAGAGGGTCGGACTGAAGCTTTCTTT,TRBJ1-1,few,TRBV10-3,NA
CASSQEAGIGVNVLTF,TGTGCCAGCAGCCAAGAAGCAGGAATTGGGGTCAACGTCCTGACTTTC,TRBJ2-6,NA,TRBV4-2,NA
CASRPFSGTSTGTQYF,TGTGCCAGCAGACCCTTTAGCGGGACGAGCACAGGTACGCAGTATTTT,TRBJ2-3,NA,TRBV6-5,TRBD2
CSARDQVYGYTF,TGCAGTGCTAGAGATCAAGTCTATGGCTACACCTTC,TRBJ1-2,few,TRBV20-1,NA
CASSLKIPDTQYF,TGTGCCAGTAGTCTCAAAATCCCAGATACGCAGTATTTT,TRBJ2-3,NA,TRBV19,NA
CASSLEAGNEKLFF,TGTGCCAGCAGTTTAGAGGCGGGAAATGAAAAACTGTTTTTT,TRBJ1-4,few,TRBV12-3/TRBV12-4,NA
CASLRTGGPGTDTQYF,TGTGCCAGCCTACGAACCGGGGGGCCCGGCACAGATACGCAGTATTTT,TRBJ2-3,NA,TRBV7-2,NA
CATSDLGQGGTEAFF,TGTGCCACCAGTGATCTGGGGCAGGGCGGCACTGAAGCTTTCTTT,TRBJ1-1,NA,TRBV24-1,NA
CASSLELSSYEQYF,TGCGCCAGCAGCTTGGAACTTAGCTCCTACGAGCAGTACTTC,TRBJ2-7,many,TRBV5-1,NA
CASSLGTPTGNQPQHF,TGTGCCAGCAGTTTGGGGACCCCGACGGGCAATCAGCCCCAGCATTTT,TRBJ1-5,NA,TRBV12-3/TRBV12-4,NA
CASSLSGAITDTQYF,TGCGCCAGCAGCCTTAGCGGGGCGATCACAGATACGCAGTATTTT,TRBJ2-3,once,TRBV4-3,TRBD2
CASSITDTNSGANVLTF,TGTGCCAGCAGCATCACAGACACCAACTCTGGGGCCAACGTCCTGACTTTC,TRBJ2-6,NA,TRBV7-3,NA
CSVSDRLGDEKLFF,TGCAGCGTTAGCGACAGGCTAGGGGACGAAAAACTGTTTTTT,TRBJ1-4,NA,TRBV29-1,NA
CSASRLLDTGELFF,TGCAGTGCTAGCCGGCTTCTAGACACCGGGGAGCTGTTTTTT,TRBJ2-2,NA,TRBV20-1,NA
CASRGNSYGYTF,TGTGCCAGCAGGGGAAACAGCTATGGCTACACCTTC,TRBJ1-2,NA,TRBV2,NA
CASSVTGSDTQYF,TGTGCCAGCAGCGTCACAGGGTCAGATACGCAGTATTTT,TRBJ2-3,NA,TRBV9,NA
CASSYTGRSVDTQYF,TGTGCCAGCAGTTACACTGGGCGGTCCGTGGATACGCAGTATTTT,TRBJ2-3,NA,TRBV6-5,NA
CASRFRQGADQPQHF,TGTGCCAGCAGATTCAGACAGGGCGCCGATCAGCCCCAGCATTTT,TRBJ1-5,NA,TRBV2,TRBD1
CASAGGRAKNIRYF,TGTGCCAGCGCCGGGGGGAGAGCCAAAAACATTCGGTACTTC,TRBJ2-4,NA,TRBV7-2,TRBD2
CASSSTTGAGANVLTF,TGTGCCAGCAGTTCAACAACAGGGGCTGGGGCCAACGTCCTGACTTTC,TRBJ2-6,few,TRBV27,TRBD1
CASSPYPTSGGAEQFF,TGTGCCAGCAGCCCCTACCCGACTAGCGGGGGGGCTGAGCAGTTCTTC,TRBJ2-1,few,TRBV5-6,TRBD2
CASSGGTDIWNTEAFF,TGTGCCAGCAGTGGTGGGACGGACATTTGGAACACTGAAGCTTTCTTT,TRBJ1-1,few,TRBV7-3,NA
CASRTGGDYGYTF,TGTGCCAGCAGGACAGGGGGAGACTATGGCTACACCTTC,TRBJ1-2,NA,TRBV2,TRBD1
CASSLAATLNTEAFF,TGCGCCAGCAGCTTGGCCGCGACATTGAACACTGAAGCTTTCTTT,TRBJ1-1,few,TRBV5-1,NA
CASSVVLQGARTEAFF,TGTGCCAGCAGCGTAGTACTTCAGGGGGCGAGGACTGAAGCTTTCTTT,TRBJ1-1,NA,TRBV9,TRBD1
CASSQDFGPVAGVTDTQYF,TGCGCCAGCAGCCAAGATTTCGGACCTGTAGCGGGGGTGACAGATACGCAGTATTTT,TRBJ2-3,NA,TRBV4-3,TRBD2
CASSRSGTEYGYTF,TGTGCCAGCAGCCGATCGGGGACAGAATATGGCTACACCTTC,TRBJ1-2,NA,TRBV2,TRBD1